The 23 T cell receptor beta chains below all came from one sample that was sequenced in a study of T cell responses to AZD1222 COVID-19 vaccine (TCRdb year 2021). The sample's time point label, in plain terms: baseline before first vaccination. The library was built by means of the immunoSEQ multiplex PCR assay. The immuneACCESS repertoire file appears here via TCRdb, limited to in-frame rearrangements. These files lack a portion of the clones; in checked studies, under half of the deficit traces to unresolved V genes, and the cause of the others is not known. For this sample the table gives some 120,000 clones, of which 86% were detected only once. Of the sample, more than 10% is held by the ten largest clones. The sample consisted of peripheral blood, taken on day 0 of AZD1222 vaccination. These receptors came from an adult in good health.

For the CDR3, the DNA is TGTGCCAGCACCAGGGACTTCGGGGATACTTCGACAGATACGCAGTATTTT. Translated: CASTRDFGDTSTDTQYF. The J gene is TRBJ2-3, the V gene TRBV27; D perhaps matches TRBD2 (6 bases). Trimming took off 7 bases at V and 3 bases at J, with 23 bases between the two ends. This CDR3 has 17 residues. Germline assignment: CDR1 MNHEY and CDR2 SMNVEV (reference sequence).

The rearrangement joins TRBV5-4 to TRBJ2-7; no clear D gene. The CDR3 is 15 residues long. The germline V and J ends were trimmed by 2 bases and 2 bases, with 14 bases remaining between them. Germline CDR1 reads SGHNT; CDR2 reads YYREEE (reference sequence). The CDR3 reads CASSFDISDAYEQYF. In nucleotides, the CDR3 is TGTGCCAGCAGCTTTGACATCTCAGACGCCTACGAGCAGTACTTC.

The rearrangement links TRBV6-5 to TRBJ2-2; a possible D gene is TRBD1 (6 bases). V was shortened by 6 bases and J by 0 bases, with 11 bases between the two germline ends. The germline V gene encodes CDR1 MNHEY and CDR2 SVGAGI. The CDR3 is 15 residues long. The CDR3, as DNA: TGTGCCAGCAGAAGCCGGACAGCGAACACCGGGGAGCTGTTTTTT. Protein sequence: CASRSRTANTGELFF.

This chain uses TRBV18 with TRBJ2-3; no clear D. This CDR3 has 15 residues. Germline values: CDR1 KGHSH, CDR2 LQKENI. Trimming removed 3 bases at V and 2 bases at J, with 12 bases between. The CDR3 region is CASSPTDPSTDTQYF. The CDR3 DNA is TGTGCCAGCTCACCTACGGACCCATCCACAGATACGCAGTATTTT. The entire variable domain, with the rest obtained from reference TRBV18 and TRBJ2-3, is as follows: NAGVMQNPRHLVRRRGQEARLRCSPMKGHSHVYWYRQLPEEGLKFMVYLQKENIIDESGMPKERFSAEFPKEGPSILRIQQVVRGDSAAYFCASSPTDPSTDTQYFGPGTRLTVL.

The chain employs TRBV7-9 and TRBJ2-1, with a possible D match to TRBD2 (5 bases). Trimming stripped 4 bases from V and 8 bases from J, with 15 bases between. The length of the CDR3 is 14 residues. CDR1 and CDR2 (germline): SEHNR, FQNEAQ (reference sequence). The DNA of the CDR3 is TGTGCCAGCAGCTCAATGGCGGGTGGCTATGAGCAGTTCTTC. Amino acids: CASSSMAGGYEQFF.

This clone appeared once. This chain uses TRBV19 with TRBJ1-1, with 9 bases fitting TRBD1. The length of the CDR3 is 14 residues. Germline values: CDR1 LNHDA, CDR2 SQIVND (reference sequence). J lost 5 bases, V lost 8 bases, and 9 bases had no gene match. CDR3 sequence (DNA): TGTGCCAGTCGGACCGGGACAGGGTTGACTGAAGCTTTCTTT. It is translated as CASRTGTGLTEAFF.

This clone was seen more than once but under ten times. V usage is TRBV7-9 and J usage is TRBJ2-7; D gene unclear. CDR1 is SEHNR and CDR2 is FQNEAQ in the germline V gene (reference sequence). The CDR3 contains 16 residues. V lost 0 bases and J lost 2, with 14 bases in between. The CDR3 nucleotides read TGTGCCAGCAGCTTAGCGGGCGGTGCAGCAGCCTACGAGCAGTACTTC. Its protein is CASSLAGGAAAYEQYF.

J is TRBJ1-1 and V is TRBV19; TRBD1 matches 7 bases. With 5 bases clipped from V and 7 bases from J, the junction kept 16 bases outside the gene matches. The V gene's germline CDR1 is LNHDA and CDR2 SQIVND (reference sequence). The CDR3 covers 16 residues. The DNA for the CDR3 is TGTGCCAGTAGTCACCGAAAAGGGCAGGGGGTAATTGAAGCTTTCTTT. Its translation is CASSHRKGQGVIEAFF.

The chain joins TRBV15 to TRBJ2-7; D unclear. CDR1 LNHNV and CDR2 YYDKDF come from the germline V gene (reference sequence). The CDR3 runs 13 residues. V shed 5 bases and J shed 3 bases, with 11 bases lying between them. The CDR3 loop is CATSRLLGYEQYF. DNA of the CDR3: TGTGCCACCAGCCGTTTATTGGGCTACGAGCAGTACTTC. The variable domain in full, completed from reference TRBV15 and TRBJ2-7, reads DAMVIQNPRYQVTQFGKPVTLSCSQTLNHNVMYWYQQKSSQAPKLLFHYYDKDFNNEADTPDNFQSRRPNTSFCFLDIRSPGLGDTAMYLCATSRLLGYEQYFGPGTRLTVT.

The chain couples TRBV18 to TRBJ1-2; TRBD1 is a possible D gene (5 bases). The germline V and J ends were trimmed by 2 bases and 4 bases, with 5 bases remaining between them. CDR1 is KGHSH, CDR2 LQKENI, per germline. The CDR3 consists of 12 residues. CDR3 amino acids: CASSPGGYGYTF. Here the CDR3 DNA reads TGTGCCAGCTCACCAGGGGGCTATGGCTACACCTTC.

The rearrangement joins TRBV7-8 to TRBJ1-3, with unresolved D. Germline V gene lookup returns CDR1 SGHVS and CDR2 FQNEAQ. The CDR3 is 14 residues long. Trimming cost V 0 bases and J 2 bases, with 5 bases left between them. The CDR3 sequence is CASSLAFAGNTIYF. The CDR3, as DNA: TGTGCCAGCAGCTTAGCTTTTGCTGGAAACACCATATATTTT.

The rearrangement uses TRBV10-3 and TRBJ2-3, with 7 bases aligning to TRBD2. The CDR3 runs to 15 residues. Trimming at V came to 2 bases and at J to 1 base, leaving 3 bases not matched to a gene. CDR1 and CDR2 from the germline V gene are ENHRY and SYGVKD. The CDR3 loop reads CAISERGGGTDTQYF. CDR3 bases: TGTGCCATCAGTGAGAGGGGAGGGGGCACAGATACGCAGTATTTT.

This chain joins TRBV9 and TRBJ1-5, with D possibly being TRBD1 (6 bases). Germline assignment: CDR1 SGDLS and CDR2 YYNGEE. V dropped 2 bases and J dropped 5 bases, with 11 bases sitting between them. This CDR3 comprises 14 residues. CDR3 sequence: CASSVSGADQPQHF. The CDR3 DNA sequence: TGTGCCAGCAGCGTTTCAGGGGCGGATCAGCCCCAGCATTTT.

The gene calls are TRBV19 and TRBJ1-2; possibly TRBD1 for D (5 bases). Germline V CDR1 and CDR2: LNHDA, SQIVND (reference sequence). Trimming took 3 bases from V and 5 from J, leaving 13 bases between them. This CDR3 spans 14 amino acids. The CDR3 DNA reads as TGTGCCAGTAGTATTCTCGACAGCCCATATGGCTACACCTTC. Protein sequence: CASSILDSPYGYTF.

V gene TRBV5-1 combines with J gene TRBJ1-4; 8 bases fit TRBD1. The CDR3 is 17 residues long. Germline CDR1 SGHRS, CDR2 YFSETQ. With V trimmed by 3 bases and J by 4 bases, 11 bases remained unmatched. DNA of the CDR3: TGCGCCAGCAGCTCCCCTGGACAGGGACCCTTTAATGAAAAACTGTTTTTT. It specifies CASSSPGQGPFNEKLFF.

Here the CDR3 reads CASSLSVRGGTEAFF. As DNA, the CDR3 is TGTGCCAGCAGTTTATCGGTCAGGGGGGGAACTGAAGCTTTCTTT. The chain joins TRBV27 to TRBJ1-1, with 7 bases that match TRBD1. Germline-derived CDR1 and CDR2 are MNHEY and SMNVEV (reference sequence). The CDR3 is 15 amino acids. V trimming: 0 bases; J trimming: 5 bases; junction bases outside the gene matches: 6.

The chain is built from TRBV11-1 and TRBJ2-7; 8 nucleotides agree with TRBD2. The length of the CDR3 is 14 residues. Germline V gives CDR1 SGHAT, CDR2 FQDESV (reference sequence). V shed 4 bases and J 4 bases; nucleotides not matched to a gene: 6. CDR3 sequence (DNA): TGTGCCAGCAGCTCCCGGACTAGCAGTTACGAGCAGTACTTC. This translates into CASSSRTSSYEQYF.

V usage is TRBV7-2 and J usage is TRBJ1-5; possible D gene TRBD1, 5 bases. The germline V gene has CDR1 SGHTA and CDR2 FQGNSA. V was pared by 4 bases and J by 7 bases, with 11 bases between. The length of the CDR3 is 13 residues. The CDR3 sequence is CASSSTVGQPQHF. The DNA of the CDR3 is TGTGCCAGCAGCTCGACAGTAGGACAGCCCCAGCATTTT. The complete variable domain, with remaining parts taken from reference TRBV7-2 and TRBJ1-5, reads GAGVSQSPSNKVTEKGKDVELRCDPISGHTALYWYRQSLGQGLEFLIYFQGNSAPDKSGLPSDRFSAERTGGSVSTLTIQRTQQEDSAVYLCASSSTVGQPQHFGDGTRLSIL.

The V and J genes are TRBV10-3 and TRBJ2-3; D remains ambiguous. Trimming shortened V by 3 bases and J by 3 bases, and 7 bases separated the two germline ends. Germline V gene sequence: CDR1 ENHRY, CDR2 SYGVKD. This CDR3 has 13 residues. The CDR3 DNA is TGTGCCATCAGTGAAGGTGTAACAGATACGCAGTATTTT. The encoded protein is CAISEGVTDTQYF.

The V call is TRBV19, the J call TRBJ2-7, with D perhaps TRBD2 (6 bases). The germline gives CDR1 LNHDA, CDR2 SQIVND (reference sequence). The CDR3 is 14 amino acids. V dropped 5 bases and J dropped 4 bases, with 15 bases sitting between them. DNA of the CDR3: TGTGCCAGTAGTGCGGCCGGGGGTCGATACGAGCAGTACTTC. Translation gives CASSAAGGRYEQYF.

The chain employs TRBV24-1 and TRBJ2-3; D gene ambiguous. The ends were cut back, 4 bases at V and 0 bases at J, with 4 bases in the middle. The CDR3 extends over 13 amino acids. Germline CDR1 and CDR2: KGHDR and SFDVKD. The CDR3 DNA reads TGTGCCACCAGTGACACTAGCACAGATACGCAGTATTTT. Its translation: CATSDTSTDTQYF.

The chain employs TRBV24-1 and TRBJ2-1; 9 positions agree with TRBD1. V lost 0 bases and J lost 7; bases outside the gene matches: 9. The CDR3 is 17 amino acids. Per germline, CDR1 KGHDR and CDR2 SFDVKD. This chain's CDR3 is CATSDLVGTGNRNEQFF. The CDR3 DNA reads as TGTGCCACCAGTGATTTGGTCGGGACAGGGAATCGTAATGAGCAGTTCTTC.

Only one count was recorded for this clone. CDR3 amino acids: CASSSIIWGDRGTQPQHF. In nucleotides, the CDR3 is TGTGCCAGCAGCTCAATAATCTGGGGGGACAGGGGGACTCAGCCCCAGCATTTT. The chain carries TRBV25-1 and TRBJ1-5, with 11 nucleotides matching TRBD1. Per the germline V gene, CDR1 is MGHDK and CDR2 is SYGVNS. V gave up 6 bases and J gave up 6 bases; unmatched junction bases: 16. This CDR3 contains 18 residues.